This TCR beta chain is from a study of cytomegalovirus exposure and HLA in healthy donors. Regarding the study as a whole: The listing of roughly 160 TCR beta chains classed them as cytomegalovirus-associated.

This clone was detected once. Its antigen is still unknown. As for the donors, each was a healthy bone marrow donor. Amplification used 60 Vbeta primers and 13 Jbeta primers. Using immunoSEQ multiplex PCR, the repertoire was profiled, and TCRdb retains in-frame clones only, with some absent. The table lists some 200,000 clones, 75% to 90% of them singletons. CDR3 size: 16 residues. Per germline, CDR1 WNHNN and CDR2 SYGVQD (reference sequence). With 2 bases clipped from V and 12 bases from J, the junction kept 13 bases outside the gene matches. The source is a man over 45 in good health and CMV-seronegative. Material: PBMCs. The V and J genes are TRBV10-1 and TRBJ1-6; 7 positions match TRBD1. The CDR3 DNA sequence: TGCGCCAGCAGTGAGGGCGGACAGGCGACATTTAAACCCCTCCACTTT. It codes for CASSEGGQATFKPLHF.